A single TCR beta chain is shown here with its context. The antigen is undetermined. The data were obtained in a study of radiation and T cells in renal cell carcinoma. V was clipped by 8 bases and J by 0 bases, with 14 bases between them. The germline gives CDR1 MNHEY, CDR2 SMNVEV (reference sequence). CDR3 size: 14 residues. The method was immunoSEQ multiplex PCR; TCRdb's version includes in-frame clones alone and lacks a portion of them. The data contain approximately 49,000 clones, 80% of them singletons. Time point described: blood 2 weeks post-SBRT. Treatment noted: 15 Gy SBRT to primary tumor, nephrectomy 4 weeks later. After SBRT, blood was collected at 2 and 4 weeks, plus baseline. General study points: Top tumor clonotypes rose in blood 2 weeks post-radiation, then contracted.

The specimen was blood, collected from a patient whose treatment included radiotherapy and nephrectomy. The sequence was collected from a woman aged 70-85 years with renal cell carcinoma. The gene calls are TRBV27 and TRBJ2-7; D ambiguous. CDR3 amino acids: CASLGRLSSYEQYF. Written as DNA, the CDR3 is TGTGCCAGCCTCGGACGGTTGAGCTCCTACGAGCAGTACTTC.